The TCR beta chain under discussion was sequenced for a study of blood T cell repertoires in COVID-19. At the level of the study: The analysed material was cDNA or gDNA that came from T cells, B-cell-depleted T cells, or PBMCs.

Germline values: CDR1 GTSNPN, CDR2 SVGIG (reference sequence). Trimming left V 2 bases short and J 4 bases short, with 15 bases between. The CDR3 is 15 residues long. Profiling relied on immunoSEQ multiplex PCR, and the TCRdb table lists in-frame clones only, not all of them. The sample shows approximately 240,000 clones, 80% to 90% of them seen only once. This TCR derives from a woman aged 40 to 50 who had recovered from COVID-19. The sequencing sample was made of peripheral blood. This chain connects TRBV30 to TRBJ1-5; a weak D match, TRBD1 (5 bases). The CDR3 reads CAWSFREGGNQPQHF. The CDR3 DNA is TGTGCCTGGAGTTTCAGGGAAGGCGGAAATCAGCCCCAGCATTTT.